These T cell receptor beta chains were read from a single sample in a study of T cells in tumors after PD-1 blockade. Using immunoSEQ multiplex PCR, the repertoire was profiled, and TCRdb retains in-frame clones only, with some absent. The sample comprises around 51,000 clones, roughly 80% of which are singletons, and under 5% rests with the top ten. The sample here was PBMCs, taken before anti-PD-1 treatment. Receptors were obtained from a human donor with basal cell carcinoma. Each CDR3 is given with its conserved first and last residue. D genes are given only for firm matches. For some rows the clone size is stated as once, few or many, or as a class when expanded; others skip it.

v_gene	j_gene	d_gene	abundance	CDR3aa	CDR3nt
TRBV13	TRBJ1-1	NA	NA	CASSPPGGRGTEAFF	TGTGCCAGCAGCCCCCCCGGGGGGCGGGGGACTGAAGCTTTCTTT
TRBV7-6	TRBJ2-3	TRBD2	NA	CASSKLGGEFGTDTQYF	TGTGCCAGCAGCAAACTTGGGGGGGAGTTTGGCACAGATACGCAGTATTTT
TRBV5-6	TRBJ2-3	NA	NA	CASSLTSETDTQYF	TGTGCCAGCAGCTTGACTAGTGAAACAGATACGCAGTATTTT
TRBV6-6	TRBJ2-1	TRBD2	NA	CASRLAGGPVDEQFF	TGTGCCAGCAGACTAGCGGGGGGGCCGGTGGATGAGCAGTTCTTC
TRBV7-2	TRBJ1-2	NA	once	CASSLAGTYGYTF	TGTGCCAGCAGCTTAGCAGGGACGTATGGCTACACCTTC
TRBV3-1/TRBV3-2	TRBJ2-7	TRBD1	NA	CASSLRRGQGYEQYF	TGTGCCAGCAGCCTCAGAAGGGGACAGGGCTACGAGCAGTACTTC
TRBV18	TRBJ2-1	NA	NA	CASTVSTVYNEQFF	TGTGCCAGCACCGTCTCGACCGTCTACAATGAGCAGTTCTTC
TRBV3-1/TRBV3-2	TRBJ2-3	TRBD2	NA	CASSQVAGGLIDTQYF	TGTGCCAGCAGCCAAGTTGCGGGGGGGTTGATAGATACGCAGTATTTT
TRBV12-3/TRBV12-4	TRBJ1-4	NA	few	CASSLSEKLFF	TGTGCCAGCAGTTTGTCTGAAAAACTGTTTTTT
TRBV28	TRBJ2-7	TRBD1	NA	CASSSTDRSLYF	TGTGCCAGCAGCTCCACGGACAGGTCCCTTTACTTC
TRBV6-5	TRBJ2-7	TRBD2	NA	CASRPSGGAYEQYF	TGTGCCAGCAGACCTAGCGGGGGGGCCTACGAGCAGTACTTC
TRBV7-9	TRBJ1-6	NA	few	CASSSDRINSPLHF	TGTGCCAGCAGCTCCGACAGGATTAATTCACCCCTCCACTTT
TRBV5-6	TRBJ2-1	NA	NA	CASSLSVRPNNEQFF	TGTGCCAGCAGCTTGTCGGTCAGGCCGAACAATGAGCAGTTCTTC
TRBV10-3	TRBJ1-2	TRBD1	NA	CAISETQGVGGYTF	TGTGCCATCAGTGAGACACAGGGGGTAGGAGGCTACACCTTC
TRBV5-1	TRBJ2-3	TRBD1	once	CASSLGTGQDTQYF	TGCGCCAGCAGCCTGGGGACAGGGCAAGATACGCAGTATTTT
TRBV5-1	TRBJ1-5	NA	NA	CASSLGPEGNQPQHF	TGCGCCAGCAGCTTGGGCCCCGAGGGCAATCAGCCCCAGCATTTT
TRBV30	TRBJ1-5	TRBD1	NA	CAWSVGRQGADQPQHF	TGTGCCTGGAGTGTCGGGCGACAGGGGGCAGATCAGCCCCAGCATTTT
TRBV27	TRBJ2-1	TRBD1	NA	CASTLRTGVYNEQFF	TGTGCCAGCACCCTTCGGACAGGCGTCTACAATGAGCAGTTCTTC
TRBV9	TRBJ2-1	TRBD1	NA	CASSYRDRSYNEQFF	TGTGCCAGCAGCTACCGGGACAGGTCCTACAATGAGCAGTTCTTC
TRBV2	TRBJ1-2	TRBD1	NA	CATLSGGFSYGYTF	TGTGCCACTCTATCAGGGGGTTTTAGCTATGGCTACACCTTC
TRBV19	TRBJ1-1	NA	NA	CASSIRLRNTEAFF	TGTGCCAGTAGTATTCGGCTAAGGAACACTGAAGCTTTCTTT
TRBV3-1/TRBV3-2	TRBJ2-7	NA	NA	CASSQGSEQYF	TGTGCCAGCAGCCAAGGGTCCGAGCAGTACTTC
TRBV6-5	TRBJ1-1	NA	once	CASQRVRNTEAFF	TGTGCCAGCCAACGGGTTCGGAACACTGAAGCTTTCTTT
TRBV6-5	TRBJ2-7	NA	NA	CASSYRVFDYEQYF	TGTGCCAGCAGTTACCGGGTCTTTGACTACGAGCAGTACTTC
TRBV6-5	TRBJ1-1	TRBD1	NA	CASSYSGQGLAEAFF	TGTGCCAGCAGTTACTCGGGACAGGGGCTCGCTGAAGCTTTCTTT
TRBV6-5	TRBJ1-1	NA	NA	CASSYSKMAEAFF	TGTGCCAGCAGTTACTCGAAAATGGCTGAAGCTTTCTTT
TRBV5-1	TRBJ2-3	NA	NA	CASSALTITDTQYF	TGCGCCAGCAGCGCCTTGACTATCACAGATACGCAGTATTTT
TRBV6-5	TRBJ1-1	NA	NA	CASINRVQAFF	TGTGCCAGCATTAACCGGGTTCAAGCTTTCTTT
TRBV4-1	TRBJ2-2	NA	NA	CASSQPMGVTGELFF	TGCGCCAGCAGCCAACCCATGGGGGTCACCGGGGAGCTGTTTTTT
TRBV7-2	TRBJ2-7	NA	NA	CASSLVMGLSTYEQYF	TGTGCCAGCAGCTTAGTTATGGGGCTATCTACCTACGAGCAGTACTTC
TRBV7-7	TRBJ1-5	NA	NA	CASSDRPRGRNQPQHF	TGTGCCAGCTCCGACAGGCCCAGAGGTCGCAATCAGCCCCAGCATTTT
TRBV5-1	TRBJ1-2	TRBD1	NA	CASSEGQGYGYTF	TGCGCCAGCAGTGAGGGACAGGGTTATGGCTACACCTTC
TRBV2	TRBJ2-7	TRBD1	NA	CASTRDRGAYEQYF	TGTGCCAGCACCCGGGACAGGGGGGCGTACGAGCAGTACTTC
TRBV30	TRBJ1-3	NA	NA	CAWSPAGNTIYF	TGTGCCTGGAGCCCAGCTGGAAACACCATATATTTT
TRBV30	TRBJ2-4	NA	once	CAWSGVYKNIQYF	TGTGCCTGGAGTGGAGTATACAAAAACATTCAGTACTTC
TRBV14	TRBJ2-2	TRBD1	NA	CASSQRAGGLSSNTGELFF	TGTGCCAGCAGCCAGAGGGCAGGGGGCCTTAGCTCGAACACCGGGGAGCTGTTTTTT
TRBV28	TRBJ1-6	TRBD1	NA	CASSFSQGAGGSPLHF	TGTGCCAGCAGTTTCTCACAGGGGGCGGGGGGTTCACCCCTCCACTTT
TRBV30	TRBJ1-2	TRBD1	few	CAGTSGQDYGYTF	TGTGCCGGGACCTCGGGACAGGACTATGGCTACACCTTC
TRBV6-1	TRBJ1-5	NA	NA	CASSETGQINSNQPQHF	TGTGCCAGCAGTGAGACAGGACAGATAAATAGCAATCAGCCCCAGCATTTT
TRBV15	TRBJ1-2	TRBD1	NA	CATSRNRQGDGYTF	TGTGCCACCAGCAGAAACCGCCAGGGGGATGGCTACACCTTC